These 22 T cell receptor beta chains originate from one sample sequenced in a study of blood T cell repertoires in COVID-19. Sequencing used immunoSEQ multiplex PCR; TCRdb keeps in-frame clones, though not all of them. The table records 100,000 to 120,000 clones, less than 75% of them present only once. Sequenced material: peripheral blood. All receptors derive from a woman aged 55-70 years with acute or convalescent COVID-19.

The CDR3 sequence: CSVIPGTANTEAFF. The CDR3 nucleotides read TGCAGCGTAATCCCCGGGACAGCGAACACTGAAGCTTTCTTT. J is TRBJ1-1 and V is TRBV29-1; TRBD1 matches 7 bases. The germline CDR1 and CDR2 sequences are SQVTM and ANQGSEA. The CDR3 is 14 amino acids. After removal of 6 bases from V and 1 base from J, the junction contained 8 bases not matched to a gene.

This clone was recorded at least ten times. The chain combines TRBV18 with TRBJ2-1, with TRBD1 matching over 9 bases. Unmatched junction bases numbered 7, after V lost 0 bases and J lost 7 bases. Germline-derived CDR1 and CDR2 are KGHSH and LQKENI. The CDR3 is 16 residues long. This CDR3 is CASSPPLGQGTNEQFF. Written as DNA, the CDR3 is TGTGCCAGCTCACCACCATTGGGACAGGGCACGAATGAGCAGTTCTTC.

The chain uses TRBV6-5 and TRBJ2-7; 10 positions agree with TRBD1. Germline-derived CDR1 and CDR2 are MNHEY and SVGAGI. This CDR3 comprises 14 residues. With 6 bases clipped from V and 4 bases from J, the junction kept 6 bases outside the gene matches. The CDR3 sequence: CASSRQGARYEQYF. CDR3 nucleotide sequence: TGTGCCAGCAGCAGACAGGGGGCAAGATACGAGCAGTACTTC.

This chain connects TRBV6-6 to TRBJ1-5; TRBD1 matches at 7 bases. The germline CDR1 and CDR2 sequences are MNHNY and SVGAGI (reference sequence). The trim removed 9 bases at V and 7 bases at J, leaving 9 bases unmatched. This CDR3 is 13 amino acids long. DNA of the CDR3: TGTGCCAGTAACACAGGGGCGCGACAGCCCCAGCATTTT. Translated: CASNTGARQPQHF.

The chain uses TRBV28 and TRBJ1-4; D ambiguous. CDR3 length: 13 amino acids. The germline V gene encodes CDR1 MDHEN and CDR2 SYDVKM. Between the trimmed V and J ends, which lost 1 base and 5 bases, there was a span of 5 bases. The CDR3 nucleotides read TGTGCCAGCAGTTTATTAATCAATGAAAAACTGTTTTTT. This codes for CASSLLINEKLFF.

This chain links TRBV18 with TRBJ2-7; 14 bases are shared with TRBD2. V lost 3 bases to trimming and J lost 4 bases; unmatched junction nucleotides: 8. The CDR3 sequence is 17 residues long. From germline, CDR1 is KGHSH and CDR2 LQKENI. CDR3 bases: TGTGCCAGCTCACCGATTGGGACTAGCGGGGGCCGTTACGAGCAGTACTTC. It encodes CASSPIGTSGGRYEQYF.

J is TRBJ2-7 and V is TRBV5-1; a weak D match, TRBD1 (6 bases). V was shortened by 3 bases and J by 5 bases, with 12 bases between the two germline ends. Germline V CDR1 and CDR2: SGHRS, YFSETQ. The CDR3 spans 13 residues. CDR3 region: CASSSMPGDEQYF. The CDR3 DNA follows: TGCGCCAGCAGCTCCATGCCAGGGGACGAGCAGTACTTC.

The chain uses TRBV28 and TRBJ2-7, with D possibly being TRBD2 (5 bases). With 4 bases removed from V and 2 bases from J, the gap between germline ends came to 12 bases. From germline, CDR1 is MDHEN and CDR2 SYDVKM. The CDR3 sequence is 14 residues long. CDR3 residues: CASSSSGKTYEQYF. CDR3 sequence (DNA): TGTGCCAGCAGTTCATCGGGAAAAACCTACGAGCAGTACTTC.

The chain recombines TRBV11-2 with TRBJ1-4; 11 bases fit TRBD1. This CDR3 has 14 residues. The germline CDR1 and CDR2 sequences are SGHAT and FQNNGV. V dropped 3 bases and J dropped 7; count of bases not matched to a gene: 1. CDR3: CASSFGQGAEKLFF. CDR3 nucleotide sequence: TGTGCCAGCAGCTTCGGACAGGGGGCTGAAAAACTGTTTTTT. The full variable domain, completed using reference TRBV11-2 and TRBJ1-4, is EAGVAQSPRYKIIEKRQSVAFWCNPISGHATLYWYQQILGQGPKLLIQFQNNGVVDDSQLPKDRFSAERLKGVDSTLKIQPAKLEDSAVYLCASSFGQGAEKLFFGSGTQLSVL.

This clone has only a few counts. V and J are TRBV6-5 and TRBJ2-2; D unclear. CDR3 length: 14 residues. Germline CDR1 and CDR2: MNHEY and SVGAGI. Deletions cut 0 bases from V and 5 bases from J, with 7 bases between. CDR3 bases: TGTGCCAGCAGTTACTCGTCCGGGACCGGGGAGCTGTTTTTT. Translating gives CASSYSSGTGELFF.

The chain couples TRBV2 to TRBJ1-4; 12 nucleotides line up with TRBD1. Unmatched junction bases numbered 9, after V lost 6 bases and J lost 10 bases. The CDR3 is made up of 15 amino acids. Germline CDR1 is SNHLY and CDR2 is FYNNEI. The CDR3 DNA reads as TGTGCCAGCAGCGGACCGGGACAGGGGGCCGTAAAACTGTTTTTT. Translated, it gives CASSGPGQGAVKLFF.

The V gene is TRBV9, the J gene TRBJ2-1; D ambiguous. There are 14 residues in the CDR3. V lost 0 bases, J lost 3 bases, and 7 bases lay in between. The V gene's germline CDR1 is SGDLS and CDR2 YYNGEE. The CDR3 nucleotides read TGTGCCAGCAGCGTAGGTGAGGTCTACAATGAGCAGTTCTTC. This sequence encodes CASSVGEVYNEQFF.

The rearrangement joins TRBV9 to TRBJ2-2; 10 nucleotides match TRBD1. V lost 4 bases, J lost 4 bases, and 13 bases stayed unmatched. Germline-derived CDR1 and CDR2 are SGDLS and YYNGEE. This CDR3 comprises 18 residues. CDR3 sequence (DNA): TGTGCCAGCAGCTGGCCACGGGACAGGGGCGGTGGCACCGGGGAGCTGTTTTTT. This sequence encodes CASSWPRDRGGGTGELFF.

In its sample, this clone was seen once. The V and J genes are TRBV24-1 and TRBJ2-1, with TRBD2 matching over 8 bases. The length of the CDR3 is 16 residues. CDR1 and CDR2 (germline): KGHDR, SFDVKD. The V segment lost 4 bases and the J segment 8 bases; nucleotides outside the gene matches: 12. CDR3 sequence reads: CATSDIAGLHRDEQFF. CDR3 coding DNA: TGTGCCACCAGTGACATAGCGGGGCTCCACAGGGATGAGCAGTTCTTC.

CDR3 sequence: CASRLGSEAGQYF. The DNA of the CDR3 is TGTGCCAGCAGACTAGGATCCGAAGCTGGGCAGTACTTC. This chain uses TRBV6-5 with TRBJ2-7; perhaps TRBD2 as D (5 bases). The germline V gene has CDR1 MNHEY and CDR2 SVGAGI. V lost 6 bases, J lost 9 bases, and 18 bases lay in between. The CDR3 runs 13 residues.

The V and J genes are TRBV30 and TRBJ2-7, with a weak D call TRBD2 (6 bases). The CDR3 loop spans 13 amino acids. Per the germline V gene, CDR1 is GTSNPN and CDR2 is SVGIG (reference sequence). Trimming left V 1 base short and J 6 bases short, with 13 bases between. CDR3 coding DNA: TGTGCCTGGAGTGCCCTCATCGGGGGCGAGCAGTACTTC. Its translation: CAWSALIGGEQYF.

This clone has only a few counts. The V gene is TRBV25-1, the J gene TRBJ1-2; perhaps TRBD1 as D (5 bases). Trimming left V 1 base short and J 6 bases short, with 12 bases between. Looked up from germline, CDR1 is MGHDK and CDR2 is SYGVNS. The CDR3 is made up of 14 amino acids. The chain's CDR3 is CASSESGLPHGYTF. The CDR3 DNA sequence: TGTGCCAGCAGTGAATCGGGACTGCCCCATGGCTACACCTTC.

The chain links TRBV5-1 to TRBJ1-3, with TRBD1 identical over 11 bases. The CDR3 spans 19 residues. CDR1 is SGHRS, CDR2 YFSETQ, per germline. Trimming at V came to 4 bases and at J to 4 bases, leaving 16 bases not matched to a gene. CDR3 sequence (DNA): TGCGCCAGCAGCCCTACACCGGGACAGGGGGTCACGAGGGGAAACACCATATATTTT. Translation: CASSPTPGQGVTRGNTIYF. Based on the CDR3 plus reference TRBV5-1 and TRBJ1-3, the full variable domain is KAGVTQTPRYLIKTRGQQVTLSCSPISGHRSVSWYQQTPGQGLQFLFEYFSETQRNKGNFPGRFSGRQFSNSRSEMNVSTLELGDSALYLCASSPTPGQGVTRGNTIYFGEGSWLTVV.

The gene calls are TRBV9 and TRBJ2-2; 8 nucleotides line up with TRBD2. Unmatched junction bases numbered 5, after V lost 0 bases and J lost 4 bases. This CDR3 has 16 residues. CDR1 SGDLS and CDR2 YYNGEE come from the germline V gene. The CDR3 DNA reads as TGTGCCAGCAGCGTAGAGGCGGGGGGTGGCACCGGGGAGCTGTTTTTT. The encoded protein is CASSVEAGGGTGELFF.

The genes are TRBV7-9 and TRBJ1-2, with 9 bases fitting TRBD1. The CDR3 extends over 16 amino acids. Per the germline V gene, CDR1 is SEHNR and CDR2 is FQNEAQ (reference sequence). The J segment lost 2 bases and the V segment lost 5 bases, leaving 9 bases of the junction unmatched. The CDR3 protein is CASSANRDRANYGYTF. For the CDR3, the DNA is TGTGCCAGCAGCGCCAACCGGGACAGGGCGAACTATGGCTACACCTTC.

The chain has TRBV3-1 (or the pseudogene TRBV3-2) and TRBJ1-1, with D hard to call. The CDR3 is 12 residues long. Germline assignment: CDR1 LGHDT and CDR2 YNNKEL (reference sequence). V lost 3 bases and J lost 7, with 9 bases in between. The CDR3: CASSQQVHEAFF. CDR3 coding DNA: TGTGCCAGCAGCCAGCAGGTTCATGAAGCTTTCTTT.

This clone was observed at least ten times. The rearrangement links TRBV4-2 to TRBJ2-1; 10 bases align to TRBD1. CDR3 length: 21 amino acids. J gave up 0 bases and V 0 bases, and 14 bases lay outside the gene matches. CDR1 is LGHNA, CDR2 YNFKEQ, per germline. DNA for the CDR3: TGTGCCAGCAGCCAAGAATCGACAGGGGGCGCCTATGCTAGCTCCTACAATGAGCAGTTCTTC. It specifies CASSQESTGGAYASSYNEQFF.